This is a list of T cell receptor beta chains from one sample in a study of blood T cells in healthy people across ages. TCRdb fed the 5' RACE reads into MiXCR, producing one record per CDR3 protein. The data show about 930,000 distinct CDR3 sequences, with 25% to 35% seen just once and roughly 10% held by the top ten. These data also formed part of another study, on T cells of mothers and their children.

What was sequenced was blood. Receptors were obtained from a woman aged 40 to 50 in good health. Each CDR3 is given with its conserved first and last residue. Each record gives: D gene, clone size, J gene, V gene, CDR3 protein, CDR3 DNA. The D gene is left open where the match is weak. Only part of the rows carry a size: once, few, many, or a class if the clone is expanded.

>-|many|TRBJ1-2|TRBV30
CAWMSRANYGYTF
TGTGCCTGGATGTCGCGGGCTAACTATGGCTACACCTTC
>TRBD2|many|TRBJ2-1|TRBV9
CASSVRGAVSGGSNEQFF
TGTGCCAGCAGCGTAAGGGGGGCGGTTAGCGGGGGATCGAATGAGCAGTTCTTC
>-|few|TRBJ1-2|TRBV12-3/TRBV12-4
CASSNGVVVGYTF
TGTGCCAGCAGCAATGGGGTTGTGGTTGGCTACACCTTC
>TRBD2|-|TRBJ2-3|TRBV7-2
CASSLDLAGLSDTQYF
TGTGCCAGCAGCTTAGACTTAGCGGGATTATCAGATACGCAGTATTTT
>TRBD1|few|TRBJ2-4|TRBV28
CATHRQGVAKNIQYF
TGTGCCACCCATAGACAGGGAGTAGCCAAAAACATTCAGTACTTC
>-|-|TRBJ1-6|TRBV28
CASSPSGGGRYNSPLHF
TGTGCCAGCAGCCCCTCGGGGGGGGGCCGGTATAATTCACCCCTCCACTTT
>TRBD2|-|TRBJ2-3|TRBV10-3
CAISWTSGGGDTQYF
TGTGCCATCAGCTGGACTAGCGGGGGGGGAGATACGCAGTATTTT
>-|-|TRBJ1-6|TRBV28
CASSLHRTVYNSPLHF
TGTGCCAGCAGTTTACATCGGACAGTATATAATTCACCCCTCCACTTT
>-|-|TRBJ2-3|TRBV15
CATSRVGNTQYF
TGTGCCACCAGCAGAGTTGGGAATACGCAGTATTTT
>-|many|TRBJ2-7|TRBV4-1
CASSQGLAHYEQYF
TGCGCCAGCAGCCAAGGGTTAGCTCACTACGAGCAGTACTTC
>-|many|TRBJ1-2|TRBV7-9
CASSPRRAGGYTF
TGTGCCAGCAGCCCCCGAAGGGCGGGTGGCTACACCTTC
>-|few|TRBJ2-1|TRBV19
CASSIAGQYNEQFF
TGTGCCAGTAGTATAGCGGGGCAGTACAATGAGCAGTTCTTC
>-|-|TRBJ1-2|TRBV6-2/TRBV6-3
CASSYSNQITSYGYTF
TGTGCCAGCAGTTACTCGAACCAGATTACTAGCTATGGCTACACCTTC
>-|few|TRBJ1-2|TRBV27
CAISVAWGVTGYTF
TGTGCCATCAGTGTTGCTTGGGGGGTTACGGGCTACACCTTC
>TRBD2|many|TRBJ2-1|TRBV28
CASSSSVLAGIDSSYNEQFF
TGTGCCAGCAGTTCCTCGGTCCTAGCGGGAATCGACAGCTCCTACAATGAGCAGTTCTTC
>TRBD1|many|TRBJ2-7|TRBV5-6
CASSLSPGTGSYEQYF
TGTGCCAGCAGCTTGTCCCCCGGGACAGGGTCCTACGAGCAGTACTTC
>TRBD1|-|TRBJ2-3|TRBV12-3/TRBV12-4
CASNGPGQSTLTPSDTQYF
TGTGCCAGTAATGGCCCGGGACAGAGTACCCTTACGCCATCAGATACGCAGTATTTT
>TRBD2|-|TRBJ2-5|TRBV2
CASERTGGQETQYF
TGTGCCAGCGAAAGGACGGGGGGCCAAGAGACCCAGTACTTC
>-|once|TRBJ1-5|TRBV3-1
CASSQDPQVPQHF
TGTGCCAGCAGCCAAGATCCCCAAGTGCCCCAGCATTTT
>-|-|TRBJ2-5|TRBV25-1
CASSETSEYIETQYF
TGTGCCAGCAGTGAAACCTCCGAATATATAGAGACCCAGTACTTC
>-|-|TRBJ2-1|TRBV6-6
CASRTVGSSNEQFF
TGTGCCAGCAGGACAGTGGGTAGCAGCAATGAGCAGTTCTTC
>-|-|TRBJ1-1|TRBV27
CASSLHRPGTEAFF
TGTGCCAGCAGTTTGCACAGGCCAGGGACTGAAGCTTTCTTT
>-|few|TRBJ1-5|TRBV7-2
CASSSQDSSNQPQHF
TGTGCCAGCAGCTCTCAAGACAGTAGCAATCAGCCCCAGCATTTT
>-|many|TRBJ1-6|TRBV7-9
CASSQLRDTNSPLHF
TGTGCCAGCAGCCAACTCCGGGACACAAATTCACCCCTCCACTTT
>TRBD1|few|TRBJ1-2|TRBV7-3
CASSPGDRRNYGYTF
TGTGCCAGCAGCCCCGGGGACAGGAGGAACTATGGCTACACCTTC
>-|few|TRBJ2-3|TRBV7-8
CASSLAPSGTRTDTQYF
TGTGCCAGCAGCTTAGCCCCGTCTGGTACCCGCACAGATACGCAGTATTTT
>TRBD1|many|TRBJ2-5|TRBV10-3
CAISFVARGETQYF
TGTGCCATCAGTTTTGTCGCCAGGGGGGAGACCCAGTACTTC
>-|-|TRBJ2-5|TRBV10-3
CAISEPLFAETLYF
TGTGCCATCAGTGAACCGTTATTTGCAGAGACCCTGTACTTC
>TRBD1|few|TRBJ1-2|TRBV28
CASSSDRVYGYTF
TGTGCCAGCAGCTCCGACAGGGTATATGGCTACACCTTC
>TRBD1|-|TRBJ1-5|TRBV19
CASSSRDRGLGQPQHF
TGTGCCAGTAGTTCCCGGGACAGGGGGCTTGGTCAGCCCCAGCATTTT
>-|few|TRBJ2-1|TRBV5-1
CASSYTGTGVSYNEQFF
TGCGCCAGCAGCTATACCGGGACGGGGGTTTCCTACAATGAGCAGTTCTTC
>-|-|TRBJ1-2|TRBV20-1
CSAPRPGTNGYTF
TGCAGTGCTCCGCGCCCAGGGACTAATGGCTACACCTTC
>TRBD2|-|TRBJ2-5|TRBV5-1
CASSLTSGGRGEETQYF
TGCGCCAGCAGCTTGACTAGCGGGGGCCGGGGTGAAGAGACCCAGTACTTC
>-|-|TRBJ2-2|TRBV5-1
CASSLVRRNTGELFF
TGCGCCAGCAGCTTGGTCCGCCGGAACACCGGGGAGCTGTTTTTT
>TRBD2|few|TRBJ2-5|TRBV7-2
CASSLARTSGETKETQYF
TGTGCCAGCAGCTTAGCGCGGACTAGCGGGGAGACAAAAGAGACCCAGTACTTC
>TRBD1|many|TRBJ2-7|TRBV5-1
CASSAFAGTGLGEQYF
TGCGCCAGCAGCGCCTTCGCCGGGACAGGGTTGGGGGAGCAGTACTTC
>-|many|TRBJ2-5|TRBV5-1
CASSTGHVQETQYF
TGCGCCAGCAGCACGGGACACGTCCAAGAGACCCAGTACTTC
>-|few|TRBJ1-1|TRBV7-9
CASSLGHTNTEAFF
TGTGCCAGCAGCTTGGGACACACCAACACTGAAGCTTTCTTT
>-|few|TRBJ2-4|TRBV6-1
CASSEGGHWYF
TGTGCCAGCAGTGAGGGGGGACATTGGTACTTC
>TRBD2|few|TRBJ2-1|TRBV6-5
CASSPGGAHEQFF
TGTGCCAGCAGTCCCGGGGGGGCCCATGAGCAGTTCTTC